This is a list of T cell receptor beta chains from one sample in a study of graft-versus-host responses after intestinal transplantation. The table came from immunoSEQ multiplex PCR; TCRdb's copy has only in-frame clones and leaves some out. The sample carries about 110,000 clones, about nine tenths recorded once. The antigens of these receptors remain unknown. Sequencing was performed on unstimulated CD4+ T cells sorted from spleen or lymph node cells, taken before transplant. These receptors all stem from a human donor who was the organ donor for an intestinal transplant. Each CDR3 is given with its conserved first and last residue. A D gene is named only where the DNA matches it firmly. Expanded clones are given a class, and other clones once, few, many or no size at all.

V gene,clone size,J gene,CDR3 length,D gene,CDR3 protein,CDR3 DNA
TRBV14,-,TRBJ1-2,14,TRBD1,CASSQVQGPYGYTF,TGTGCCAGCAGCCAAGTACAGGGGCCCTATGGCTACACCTTC
TRBV4-2,-,TRBJ1-4,15,-,CASSLTNPGNEKLFF,TGTGCCAGCAGCCTTACTAATCCGGGGAATGAAAAACTGTTTTTT
TRBV11-2,-,TRBJ1-1,15,TRBD1,CASSLGGQGNTEAFF,TGTGCCAGCAGCTTAGGGGGACAGGGGAACACTGAAGCTTTCTTT
TRBV4-1,-,TRBJ1-5,14,-,CASSFNDGNQPQHF,TGCGCCAGCAGCTTCAACGACGGCAATCAGCCCCAGCATTTT
TRBV2,-,TRBJ2-5,14,-,CASSKTGAVETQYF,TGTGCCAGCAGTAAAACGGGAGCCGTAGAGACCCAGTACTTC
TRBV5-1,once,TRBJ2-1,17,TRBD2,CASSQQSSAGGYNEQFF,TGCGCCAGCAGCCAGCAGAGTTCAGCGGGGGGGTACAATGAGCAGTTCTTC
TRBV5-1,-,TRBJ1-6,17,-,CASSSGTQSSYNSPLHF,TGCGCCAGCAGCTCCGGGACACAGAGCTCCTATAATTCACCCCTCCACTTT
TRBV2,-,TRBJ1-1,13,-,CASSEEGYTEAFF,TGTGCCAGCAGTGAGGAGGGATACACTGAAGCTTTCTTT
TRBV27,-,TRBJ1-1,14,-,CASSFLQGNTEAFF,TGTGCCAGCAGTTTTCTACAGGGGAACACTGAAGCTTTCTTT
TRBV7-2,-,TRBJ1-5,15,TRBD1,CASSGGTGGGQPQHF,TGTGCCAGCAGCGGCGGGACAGGGGGAGGTCAGCCCCAGCATTTT
TRBV6-1,-,TRBJ1-1,17,TRBD1,CASSEPPGGSMNTEAFF,TGTGCCAGCAGTGAACCCCCAGGGGGCTCGATGAACACTGAAGCTTTCTTT
TRBV9,-,TRBJ1-3,13,-,CASSVDRADTIYF,TGTGCCAGCAGCGTAGACAGGGCGGACACCATATATTTT
TRBV5-4,once,TRBJ1-6,17,-,CASSLSLQAGRNSPLHF,TGTGCCAGCAGCTTGAGTCTTCAGGCAGGGCGGAATTCACCCCTCCACTTT
TRBV19,-,TRBJ2-1,15,TRBD2,CASSIKRDAFYEQFF,TGTGCCAGTAGTATAAAGCGGGATGCGTTCTATGAGCAGTTCTTC
TRBV7-9,-,TRBJ2-3,15,-,CASSRSQGRSDTQYF,TGTGCCAGCAGCCGATCACAGGGCCGCTCAGATACGCAGTATTTT
TRBV6-6,-,TRBJ2-1,16,-,CASSYSTLSIGNEQFF,TGTGCCAGCAGTTACTCGACGCTATCGATTGGGAATGAGCAGTTCTTC
TRBV11-3,-,TRBJ2-1,11,-,CASSRLDEQFF,TGTGCCAGCAGCCGGTTGGATGAGCAGTTCTTC
TRBV6-4,-,TRBJ1-2,11,-,CASSGTYGYTF,TGTGCCAGCAGCGGGACCTATGGCTACACCTTC
TRBV4-2,-,TRBJ2-2,15,TRBD1,CASSQGGQGTGELFF,TGTGCCAGCAGCCAAGGGGGACAGGGCACCGGGGAGCTGTTTTTT
TRBV5-1,-,TRBJ2-5,17,TRBD2,CASSLRSGLAEQETQYF,TGCGCCAGCAGCTTGAGATCGGGACTAGCGGAACAAGAGACCCAGTACTTC
TRBV6-6,-,TRBJ1-5,15,-,CASSRFGEGNQPQHF,TGTGCCAGCAGTCGTTTTGGGGAGGGCAATCAGCCCCAGCATTTT
TRBV5-1,-,TRBJ2-2,17,TRBD1,CASSLHTGTGDTGELFF,TGCGCCAGCAGCCTCCACACCGGGACAGGGGACACCGGGGAGCTGTTTTTT
TRBV4-2,-,TRBJ2-1,16,-,CASSQGSLAGDNEQFF,TGTGCCAGCAGCCAAGGTTCACTAGCAGGAGACAATGAGCAGTTCTTC
TRBV10-3,-,TRBJ2-3,13,-,CAIMRSEGDTQYF,TGTGCCATCATGAGAAGCGAGGGGGATACGCAGTATTTT
TRBV19,-,TRBJ1-5,12,TRBD1,CASSLTGRPQHF,TGTGCCAGTAGCCTGACAGGGCGGCCCCAGCATTTT
TRBV18,-,TRBJ1-5,14,-,CASSPVGVGQPQHF,TGTGCCAGCTCACCGGTGGGAGTAGGCCAGCCCCAGCATTTT
TRBV18,-,TRBJ1-4,15,TRBD1,CASGAGGLTNEKLFF,TGTGCCAGCGGGGCAGGGGGCCTGACTAATGAAAAACTGTTTTTT
TRBV5-1,-,TRBJ2-2,16,TRBD2,CASSLVAGDPTGELFF,TGCGCCAGCAGCTTGGTAGCGGGAGATCCCACCGGGGAGCTGTTTTTT
TRBV5-4,-,TRBJ2-5,15,TRBD2,CASSLIGGAGETQYF,TGTGCCAGCAGTTTGATCGGGGGGGCCGGCGAGACCCAGTACTTC
TRBV6-1,-,TRBJ2-7,14,-,CASSEVRGAYEQYF,TGTGCCAGCAGTGAAGTCAGGGGAGCCTACGAGCAGTACTTC
TRBV6-5,-,TRBJ1-5,13,-,CASVVYSNQPQHF,TGTGCCAGCGTGGTTTATAGCAATCAGCCCCAGCATTTT
TRBV21-1,-,TRBJ1-5,11,-,CASSSPQPQHF,TGTGCCAGCAGCTCCCCCCAGCCCCAGCATTTT
TRBV6-5,-,TRBJ1-3,15,TRBD1,CASRPDRANGNTIYF,TGTGCCAGCAGGCCCGACAGGGCTAACGGAAACACCATATATTTT
TRBV5-1,-,TRBJ2-3,12,-,CASSPRADTQYF,TGCGCCAGCAGCCCCCGCGCAGATACGCAGTATTTT
TRBV7-9,few,TRBJ1-1,14,TRBD1,CASSSIPGQGEAFF,TGTGCCAGCAGCTCTATCCCGGGACAGGGGGAAGCTTTCTTT
TRBV7-3,-,TRBJ1-2,15,TRBD1,CASSYTGGTNYGYTF,TGTGCCAGCAGCTATACAGGGGGCACTAACTATGGCTACACCTTC
TRBV18,-,TRBJ2-5,15,-,CASSRSGAAGQEQYF,TGTGCCAGCTCACGGTCGGGGGCAGCCGGACAAGAGCAGTACTTC
TRBV6-5,-,TRBJ2-7,12,-,CASGGEGYEQYF,TGTGCCAGCGGGGGCGAGGGCTACGAGCAGTACTTC
TRBV15,-,TRBJ2-7,14,-,CASAAGLPSYEQYF,TGTGCCAGCGCGGCAGGACTACCCTCCTACGAGCAGTACTTC
TRBV18,-,TRBJ1-1,13,-,CASSPSENTEAFF,TGTGCCAGCTCACCGTCAGAGAACACTGAAGCTTTCTTT
TRBV30,-,TRBJ1-4,16,TRBD1,CAWGNDPGQGNEKLFF,TGTGCCTGGGGTAACGATCCGGGACAGGGAAATGAAAAACTGTTTTTT
TRBV7-9,-,TRBJ2-2,19,TRBD1,CASSRLPLSRTGETGELFF,TGTGCCAGCAGCCGTCTCCCACTCTCCAGGACAGGGGAAACCGGGGAGCTGTTTTTT